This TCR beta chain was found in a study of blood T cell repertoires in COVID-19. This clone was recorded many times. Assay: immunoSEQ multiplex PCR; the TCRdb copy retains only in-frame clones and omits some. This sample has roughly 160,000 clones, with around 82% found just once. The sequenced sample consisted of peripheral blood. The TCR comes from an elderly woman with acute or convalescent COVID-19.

The DNA of the CDR3 is TGTGCCACCAGTGGATTTGGAGGGGGCGAATCCTACAATGAGCAGTTCTTC. As protein: CATSGFGGGESYNEQFF. The chain joins TRBV24-1 to TRBJ2-1, with a weak D call TRBD1 (7 bases). The V end lost 5 bases, the J end lost 1 base, and 17 bases lay between the germline ends. Germline assignment: CDR1 KGHDR and CDR2 SFDVKD. This CDR3 comprises 17 residues.